The TCR beta chain described here comes from a study of CD8 T cells in Susac syndrome. V was pared by 10 bases and J by 1 base, with 20 bases between. This CDR3 is 17 amino acids long. Germline CDR1 MDHEN, CDR2 SYDVKM. Reverse transcription used roughly 0.5 to 1 ug RNA and random hexamers. TCRdb re-analysed the immunoSEQ multiplex PCR reads in MiXCR, keeping a single row per CDR3 protein. Among some 120,000 distinct CDR3 sequences listed, nearly 95% were seen once. TEMRA cells were enriched by FACS, and CD4+ and CD8+ T cells were negatively isolated. The material sequenced was CD4+ T cells from PBMCs. This rearrangement joins TRBV28 to TRBJ2-6, with D uncertain. This clonotype originated in a human donor in good health. The CDR3 region has the DNA TGTGCCATACAGACATCCTCAGGCAGGTCTGGGGCCAACGTCCTGACTTTC. Protein: CAIQTSSGRSGANVLTF.